This T cell receptor (beta chain) appears in the sequencing data of a study of T cell responses to AZD1222 COVID-19 vaccine. Comments on this clone: Its antigen is still unknown.

Study results and limitations: Repertoires were sampled only after the peak T cell response. At study baseline, merely more than 5 AZD1222 recipients were seropositive. Spike was spanned by vaccine-associated CD4 TCRs, which were dominant at 160-218 and 743-854. White British ancestry dominated among donors, who included more females, and clonal diversity was possibly underestimated.

This table comes from immunoSEQ multiplex PCR, and its TCRdb copy is limited to in-frame clones, with some not included. Altogether 150,000 to 200,000 clones are present, 85% to 95% being singletons, with the ten largest covering about 4.6%. CDR3 length equals 17 residues. The junction had 15 bases not matched to a gene; V was cut back by 5 bases and J by 8 bases. CDR1 and CDR2 from the germline V gene are SGHVS and FQNEAQ. This chain links TRBV7-8 with TRBJ2-1; 10 bases agree with TRBD2. The clonotype comes from an adult who received the AZD1222 COVID-19 vaccine. Specimen: peripheral blood, collected 28 days after the second AZD1222 dose. CDR3 nucleotides: TGTGCCAGCAGCCCACGACTGAGTAGCGGGAGGACGGATGAGCAGTTCTTC. Protein: CASSPRLSSGRTDEQFF.